Included here is one TCR beta chain sequence, with context. Germline values: CDR1 SGHRS, CDR2 YFSETQ. CDR3 length: 15 residues. V lost 4 bases and J 12 bases, leaving 23 bases between the germline ends. Per the original methods: Estimated nucleated cell counts came from reference gene primer amplification. Profiling relied on immunoSEQ multiplex PCR, and the TCRdb table lists in-frame clones only, not all of them. The V and J calls and the clone size are those of that table, but D and trimming were determined from the DNA. The sample carries 110,000 or so clones, around 84% recorded once. The source of the sample is a study of blood T cell repertoires in COVID-19. Turning to the study itself: Sites in the United States, Italy and Spain provided acute and convalescent COVID-19 samples. The cDNA or gDNA used as material had been derived from T cells, B-cell-depleted T cells, or PBMCs.

The V call is TRBV5-1, the J call TRBJ2-1, with D possibly matching TRBD2 (6 bases). This TCR derives from a woman aged 80 or over with active or convalescent COVID-19. Sequenced: peripheral blood. CDR3 amino acids: CASSPVGGADFGQFF. CDR3 DNA: TGCGCCAGCAGCCCAGTGGGGGGAGCCGACTTTGGGCAGTTCTTC.